These 9 T cell receptor beta chains were all obtained from the same sample, sequenced in a study of cytomegalovirus exposure and HLA in healthy donors. The PCR was carried out with 60 Vbeta primers and 13 Jbeta primers. Clones were sequenced by immunoSEQ multiplex PCR, and TCRdb holds only the in-frame ones, with some missing. The sample records over 150,000 clones, over 60% being singletons. The specimen was PBMCs. These receptors were taken from a woman aged 25 to 39 in good health and CMV-seronegative.

As DNA, the CDR3 is TGTGCCACCAGCAGAGAAAGTAGCGGAATCACAGATACGCAGTATTTT. This gives the protein CATSRESSGITDTQYF. The rearrangement uses TRBV15 and TRBJ2-3; D is perhaps TRBD2 (6 bases). Germline V CDR1 and CDR2: LNHNV, YYDKDF (reference sequence). V lost 0 bases, J lost 2 bases, and 12 bases lay in between. The CDR3 runs 16 residues.

The V gene is TRBV11-2, the J gene TRBJ2-2; D possibly corresponds to TRBD2 (7 bases). The CDR3 is 15 residues long. Trimming took 5 bases from V and 5 from J, leaving 15 bases between them. CDR1 and CDR2 from the germline V gene are SGHAT and FQNNGV. The CDR3 reads CASSTLGGGTGELFF. The CDR3 bases are TGTGCCAGCAGCACCTTAGGGGGGGGGACCGGGGAGCTGTTTTTT.

The chain is built from TRBV6-5 and TRBJ2-5, with 11 bases fitting TRBD2. The CDR3 runs 15 residues. After removal of 6 bases from V and 1 base from J, the junction contained 4 bases not matched to a gene. Germline lookup yields CDR1 MNHEY and CDR2 SVGAGI. DNA of the CDR3: TGTGCCAGCAGCCGGGGACTAGCGGTCCAAGAGACCCAGTACTTC. This translates into CASSRGLAVQETQYF.

The gene calls are TRBV5-6 and TRBJ1-6; TRBD1 aligns across 7 bases. V trimming: 0 bases; J trimming: 7 bases; junction bases outside the gene matches: 10. CDR1 and CDR2 (germline): SGHDT, YYEEEE. The CDR3 extends over 17 amino acids. The CDR3 protein is CASSLGTPQGRNSPLHF. The CDR3 DNA reads TGTGCCAGCAGCTTGGGAACCCCACAGGGGAGAAATTCACCCCTCCACTTT. Based on the CDR3 plus reference TRBV5-6 and TRBJ1-6, the full variable domain is DAGVTQSPTHLIKTRGQQVTLRCSPKSGHDTVSWYQQALGQGPQFIFQYYEEEERQRGNFPDRFSGHQFPNYSSELNVNALLLGDSALYLCASSLGTPQGRNSPLHFGNGTRLTVT.

The chain uses TRBV7-2 and TRBJ2-3, with TRBD2 matching 10 bases. The ends lost 4 bases at V and 1 base at J; junction bases unmatched: 5. The V gene's germline CDR1 is SGHTA and CDR2 FQGNSA. The CDR3 has 16 amino acids. In DNA form, the CDR3 reads TGTGCCAGCAGCTCGGGACTAGCGCCCGGCACAGATACGCAGTATTTT. Residues: CASSSGLAPGTDTQYF.

The rearrangement links TRBV20-1 to TRBJ2-3, with D unresolved. Germline V gene lookup returns CDR1 DFQATT and CDR2 SNEGSKA (reference sequence). This CDR3 region has 10 residues. The DNA of the CDR3 is TGCAGCATTGGCACAGATACGCAGTATTTT. Encoded protein: CSIGTDTQYF.

This chain connects TRBV12-5 to TRBJ2-1; D not certain. Germline lookup yields CDR1 LGHNT and CDR2 FRNRAP. CDR3 length: 10 residues. Trimming stripped 4 bases from V and 8 bases from J, with 3 bases between. This CDR3 reads CASGSDEQFF. As DNA, the CDR3 is TGTGCTAGTGGTTCTGATGAGCAGTTCTTC. The complete variable domain, with remaining parts taken from reference TRBV12-5 and TRBJ2-1, reads DARVTQTPRHKVTEMGQEVTMRCQPILGHNTVFWYRQTMMQGLELLAYFRNRAPLDDSGMPKDRFSAEMPDATLATLKIQPSEPRDSAVYFCASGSDEQFFGPGTRLTVL.

The chain couples TRBV7-3 to TRBJ2-2, with 8 nucleotides matching TRBD1. Germline V gene lookup returns CDR1 SGHTA and CDR2 FQGTGA. The CDR3 contains 15 residues. Losses at the gene ends were 3 bases for V and 6 bases for J; bases not matched to a gene: 6. CDR3 loop: CASSLGTGNSGELFF. In DNA form, the CDR3 reads TGTGCCAGCAGCTTGGGGACAGGAAATTCCGGGGAGCTGTTTTTT.

The chain employs TRBV4-3 and TRBJ2-1; maybe TRBD2 (6 bases). Germline assignment: CDR1 LGHNA and CDR2 YSLEER. There are 17 residues in the CDR3. Trimming took 4 bases from V and 5 from J, leaving 21 bases between them. DNA of the CDR3: TGCGCCAGCAGCCTCCTAGGGATGGGGGGACTCAACAATGAGCAGTTCTTC. It is translated as CASSLLGMGGLNNEQFF.